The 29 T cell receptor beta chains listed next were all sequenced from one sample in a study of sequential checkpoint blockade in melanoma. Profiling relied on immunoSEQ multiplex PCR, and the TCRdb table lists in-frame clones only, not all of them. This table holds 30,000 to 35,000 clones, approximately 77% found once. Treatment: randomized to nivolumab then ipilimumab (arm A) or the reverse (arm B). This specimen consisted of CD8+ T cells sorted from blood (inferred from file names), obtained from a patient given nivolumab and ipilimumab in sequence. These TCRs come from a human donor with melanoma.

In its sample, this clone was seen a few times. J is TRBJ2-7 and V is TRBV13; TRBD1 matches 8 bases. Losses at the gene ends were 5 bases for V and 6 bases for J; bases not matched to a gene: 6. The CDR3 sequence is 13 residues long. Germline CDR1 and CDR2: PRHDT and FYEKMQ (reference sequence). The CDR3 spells CASSPGQGSEQYF. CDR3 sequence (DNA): TGTGCCAGCAGCCCAGGACAGGGAAGCGAGCAGTACTTC.

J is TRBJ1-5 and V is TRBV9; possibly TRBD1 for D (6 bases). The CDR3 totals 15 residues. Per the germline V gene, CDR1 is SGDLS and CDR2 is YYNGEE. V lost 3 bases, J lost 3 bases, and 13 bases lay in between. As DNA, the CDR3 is TGTGCCAGCAGCGAGGGGGACATCTTCAATCAGCCCCAGCATTTT. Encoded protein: CASSEGDIFNQPQHF.

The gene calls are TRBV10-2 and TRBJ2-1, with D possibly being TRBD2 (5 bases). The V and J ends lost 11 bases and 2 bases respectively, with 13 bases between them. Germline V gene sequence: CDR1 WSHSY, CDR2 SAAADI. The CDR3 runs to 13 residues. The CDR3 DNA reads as TGCGCCGCAGCGGAGAGCGCCTACAATGAGCAGTTCTTC. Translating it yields CAAAESAYNEQFF.

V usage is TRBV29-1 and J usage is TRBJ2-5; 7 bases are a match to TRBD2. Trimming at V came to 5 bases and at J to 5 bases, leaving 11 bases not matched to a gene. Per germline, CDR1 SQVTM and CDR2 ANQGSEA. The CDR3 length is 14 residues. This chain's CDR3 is CSVWAGQGGETQYF. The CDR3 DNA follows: TGCAGCGTTTGGGCGGGCCAGGGAGGGGAGACCCAGTACTTC.

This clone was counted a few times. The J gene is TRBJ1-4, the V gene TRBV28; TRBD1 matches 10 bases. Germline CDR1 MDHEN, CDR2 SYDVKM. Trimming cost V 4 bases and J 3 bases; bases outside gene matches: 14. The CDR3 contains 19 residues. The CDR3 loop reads CASSSEGWDRGRSNEKLFF. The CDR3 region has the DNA TGTGCCAGCAGTTCGGAAGGTTGGGACAGGGGAAGGTCTAATGAAAAACTGTTTTTT.

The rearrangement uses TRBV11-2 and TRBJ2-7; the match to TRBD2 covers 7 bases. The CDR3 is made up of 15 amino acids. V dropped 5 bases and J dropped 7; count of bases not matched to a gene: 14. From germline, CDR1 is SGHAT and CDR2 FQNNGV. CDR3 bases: TGTGCCAGCAGCCTAGTGTCTAACTTCGGGGGGGAGCAGTACTTC. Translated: CASSLVSNFGGEQYF.

CDR3 in amino acids: CASSLVPGGLNYGYTF. The CDR3 DNA follows: TGTGCCAGCAGCTTGGTCCCAGGGGGCCTTAACTATGGCTACACCTTC. V usage is TRBV5-8 and J usage is TRBJ1-2, with TRBD1 matching over 8 bases. Germline trimming cut 0 bases from V and 1 base from J; bases unmatched to any gene: 5. Looked up from germline, CDR1 is SGHTS and CDR2 is YDEGEE. The CDR3 loop spans 16 amino acids.

The DNA for the CDR3 is TGCGCCAGCAGCTTGGGACTTGTCACTAGCACAGATACGCAGTATTTT. This codes for CASSLGLVTSTDTQYF. The chain combines TRBV5-1 with TRBJ2-3; D remains unclear. The V gene's germline CDR1 is SGHRS and CDR2 YFSETQ. With 0 bases removed from V and 0 bases from J, the gap between germline ends came to 11 bases. This CDR3 region has 16 residues.

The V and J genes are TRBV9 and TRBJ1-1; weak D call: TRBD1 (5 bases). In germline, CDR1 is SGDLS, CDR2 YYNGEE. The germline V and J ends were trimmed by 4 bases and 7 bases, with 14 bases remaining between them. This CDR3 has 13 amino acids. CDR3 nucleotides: TGTGCCAGCAGCCCGCAGGGAGGAGTTGAAGCTTTCTTT. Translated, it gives CASSPQGGVEAFF.

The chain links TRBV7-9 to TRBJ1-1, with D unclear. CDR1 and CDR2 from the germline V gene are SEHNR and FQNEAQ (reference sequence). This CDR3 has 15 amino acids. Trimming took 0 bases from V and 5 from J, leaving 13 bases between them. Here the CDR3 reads CASSLAGGLMTEAFF. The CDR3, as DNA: TGTGCCAGCAGCTTAGCGGGAGGGTTGATGACTGAAGCTTTCTTT.

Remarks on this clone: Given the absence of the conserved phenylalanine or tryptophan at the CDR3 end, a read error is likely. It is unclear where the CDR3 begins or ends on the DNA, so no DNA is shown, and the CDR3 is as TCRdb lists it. CDR3 protein: CASSEGLGLAV. The chain carries TRBV6-1 and TRBJ1-1. The CDR3 has 11 residues if both end residues are counted. Germline-derived CDR1 and CDR2 are MNHNS and SASEGT.

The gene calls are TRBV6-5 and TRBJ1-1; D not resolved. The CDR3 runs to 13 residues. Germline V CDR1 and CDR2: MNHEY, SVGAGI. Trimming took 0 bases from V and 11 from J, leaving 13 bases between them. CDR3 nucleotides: TGTGCCAGCAGTTACTCGGCAAGATTCGTGGCTTTCTTT. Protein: CASSYSARFVAFF.

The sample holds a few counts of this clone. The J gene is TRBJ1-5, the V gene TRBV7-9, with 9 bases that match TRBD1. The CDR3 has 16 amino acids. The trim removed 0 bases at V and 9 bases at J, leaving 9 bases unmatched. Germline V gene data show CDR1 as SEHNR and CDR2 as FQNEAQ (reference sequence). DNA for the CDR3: TGTGCCAGCAGCTTAGCAAAGGGACAGGGATCCCTGCCCCAGCATTTT. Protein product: CASSLAKGQGSLPQHF. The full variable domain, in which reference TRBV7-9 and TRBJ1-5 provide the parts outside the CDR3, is DTGVSQNPRHKITKRGQNVTFRCDPISEHNRLYWYRQTLGQGPEFLTYFQNEAQLEKSRLLSDRFSAERPKGSFSTLEIQRTEQGDSAMYLCASSLAKGQGSLPQHFGDGTRLSIL.

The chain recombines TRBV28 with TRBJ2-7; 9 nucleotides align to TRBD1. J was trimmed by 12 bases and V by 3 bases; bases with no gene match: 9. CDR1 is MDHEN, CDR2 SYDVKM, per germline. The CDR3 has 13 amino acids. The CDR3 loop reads CASSFRTGALRYF. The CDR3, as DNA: TGTGCCAGCAGTTTTAGGACAGGGGCCTTGCGGTACTTC.

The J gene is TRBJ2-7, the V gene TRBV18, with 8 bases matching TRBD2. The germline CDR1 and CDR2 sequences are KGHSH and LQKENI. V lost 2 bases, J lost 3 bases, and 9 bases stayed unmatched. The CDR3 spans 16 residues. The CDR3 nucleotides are TGTGCCAGCTCACCAACCGTGGTAGCGGGGCACTACGAGCAGTACTTC. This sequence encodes CASSPTVVAGHYEQYF.

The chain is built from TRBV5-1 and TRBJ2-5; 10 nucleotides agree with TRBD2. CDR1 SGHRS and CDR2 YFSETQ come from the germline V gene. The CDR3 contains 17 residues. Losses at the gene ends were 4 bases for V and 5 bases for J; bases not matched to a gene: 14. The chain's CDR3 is CASSPRLAGQWGETQYF. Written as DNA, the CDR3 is TGCGCCAGCAGCCCTCGACTAGCGGGCCAATGGGGGGAGACCCAGTACTTC.

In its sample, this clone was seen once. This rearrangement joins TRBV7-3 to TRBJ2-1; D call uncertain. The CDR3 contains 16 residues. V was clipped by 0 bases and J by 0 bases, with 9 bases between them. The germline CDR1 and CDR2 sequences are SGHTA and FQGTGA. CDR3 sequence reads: CASSLTGIPSYNEQFF. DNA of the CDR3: TGTGCCAGCAGCTTAACCGGTATCCCCTCCTACAATGAGCAGTTCTTC.

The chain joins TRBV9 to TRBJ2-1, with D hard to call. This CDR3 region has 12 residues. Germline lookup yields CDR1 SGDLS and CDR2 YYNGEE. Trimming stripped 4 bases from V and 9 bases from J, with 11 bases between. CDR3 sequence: CASSPRPGEQFF. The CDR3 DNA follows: TGTGCCAGCAGCCCTCGACCGGGTGAGCAGTTCTTC.

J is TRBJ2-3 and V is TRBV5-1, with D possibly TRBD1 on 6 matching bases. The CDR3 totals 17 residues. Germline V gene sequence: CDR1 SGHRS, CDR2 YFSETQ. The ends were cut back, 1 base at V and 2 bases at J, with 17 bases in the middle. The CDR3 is CASSLRGQWGHTDTQYF. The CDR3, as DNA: TGCGCCAGCAGCTTGAGAGGACAGTGGGGACACACAGATACGCAGTATTTT.

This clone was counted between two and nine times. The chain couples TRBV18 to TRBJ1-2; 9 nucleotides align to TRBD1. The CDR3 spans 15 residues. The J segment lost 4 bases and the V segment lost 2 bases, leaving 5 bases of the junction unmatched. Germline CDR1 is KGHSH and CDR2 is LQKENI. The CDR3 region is CASSPGTGRFYGYTF. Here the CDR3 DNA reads TGTGCCAGCTCACCAGGGACAGGGCGCTTCTATGGCTACACCTTC.

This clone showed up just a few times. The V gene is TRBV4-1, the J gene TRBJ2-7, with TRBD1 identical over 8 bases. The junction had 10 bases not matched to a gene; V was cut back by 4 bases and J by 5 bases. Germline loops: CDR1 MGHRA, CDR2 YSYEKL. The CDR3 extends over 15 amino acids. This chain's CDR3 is CASSRPGQAVHEQYF. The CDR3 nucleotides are TGCGCCAGCAGCCGCCCGGGACAGGCTGTCCACGAGCAGTACTTC.

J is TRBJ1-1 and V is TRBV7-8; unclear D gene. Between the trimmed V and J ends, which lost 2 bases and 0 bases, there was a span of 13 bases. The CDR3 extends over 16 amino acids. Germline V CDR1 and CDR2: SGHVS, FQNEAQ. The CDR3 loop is CASSLRSGNMNTEAFF. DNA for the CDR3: TGTGCCAGCAGCTTAAGATCGGGGAACATGAACACTGAAGCTTTCTTT.

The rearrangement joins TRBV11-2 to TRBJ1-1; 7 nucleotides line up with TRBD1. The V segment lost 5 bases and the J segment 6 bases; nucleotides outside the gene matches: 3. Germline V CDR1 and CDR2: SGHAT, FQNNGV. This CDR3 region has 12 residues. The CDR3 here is CASSPQGAEAFF. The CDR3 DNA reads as TGTGCCAGCAGCCCGCAGGGGGCTGAAGCTTTCTTT.

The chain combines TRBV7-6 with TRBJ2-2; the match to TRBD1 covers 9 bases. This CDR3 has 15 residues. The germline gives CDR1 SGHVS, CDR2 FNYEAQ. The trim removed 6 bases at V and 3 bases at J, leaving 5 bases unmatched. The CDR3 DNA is TGTGCCAGCAGACCCGACAGGGGGGACACCGGGGAGCTGTTTTTT. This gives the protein CASRPDRGDTGELFF.

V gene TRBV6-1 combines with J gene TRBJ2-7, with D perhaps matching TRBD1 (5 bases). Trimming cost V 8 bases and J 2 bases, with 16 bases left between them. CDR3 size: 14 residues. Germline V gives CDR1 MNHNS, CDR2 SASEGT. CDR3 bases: TGTGCCAGCGGGGCAGTGGACGGACCCTACGAGCAGTACTTC. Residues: CASGAVDGPYEQYF.

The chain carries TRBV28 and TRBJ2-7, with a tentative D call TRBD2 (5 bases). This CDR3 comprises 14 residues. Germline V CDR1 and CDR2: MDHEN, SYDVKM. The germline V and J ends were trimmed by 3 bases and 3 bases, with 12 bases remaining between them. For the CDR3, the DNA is TGTGCCAGCAGTTTCGAGCAGGAGGACTACGAGCAGTACTTC. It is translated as CASSFEQEDYEQYF. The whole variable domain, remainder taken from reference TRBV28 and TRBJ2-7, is DVKVTQSSRYLVKRTGEKVFLECVQDMDHENMFWYRQDPGLGLRLIYFSYDVKMKEKGDIPEGYSVSREKKERFSLILESASTNQTSMYLCASSFEQEDYEQYFGPGTRLTVT.

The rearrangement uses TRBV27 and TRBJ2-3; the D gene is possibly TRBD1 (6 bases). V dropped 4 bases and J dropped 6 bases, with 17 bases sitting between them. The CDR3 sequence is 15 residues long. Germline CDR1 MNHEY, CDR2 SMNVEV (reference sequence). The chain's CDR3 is CASSSYGLQGDTQYF. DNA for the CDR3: TGTGCCAGCAGTTCCTATGGGCTCCAGGGGGATACGCAGTATTTT.

The CDR3 spells CASSLGGTVSGYTF. Here the CDR3 DNA reads TGTGCCAGCAGCTTAGGCGGGACGGTGTCTGGCTACACCTTC. This sequence joins TRBV7-9 and TRBJ1-2, with TRBD1 as a possible D gene (5 bases). The germline V gene has CDR1 SEHNR and CDR2 FQNEAQ (reference sequence). V was shortened by 1 base and J by 7 bases, with 13 bases between the two germline ends. The CDR3 loop spans 14 amino acids.

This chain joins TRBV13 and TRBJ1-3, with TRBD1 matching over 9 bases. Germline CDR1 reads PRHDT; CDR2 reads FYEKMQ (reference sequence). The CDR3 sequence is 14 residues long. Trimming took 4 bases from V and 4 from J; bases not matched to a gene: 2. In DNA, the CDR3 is TGTGCCAGCAGCTCAGGGACAGGGGGAAACACCATATATTTT. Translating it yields CASSSGTGGNTIYF.